Listed below are T cell receptor beta chains from one sample, sequenced in a study of T cell changes during pregnancy in multiple sclerosis. Profiled with immunoSEQ multiplex PCR; TCRdb holds only in-frame clones, not every one. The sample carries about 75,000 clones, around 94% recorded once. Specimen: CD4+ T cells from peripheral blood mononuclear cells, collected after pregnancy. The origin of the receptors is a female donor with multiple sclerosis, enrolled in a pregnancy study. Both conserved end residues are part of each CDR3. Fields, in order: D gene, J gene, clone size, V gene, CDR3 DNA, CDR3 protein. The D gene is left open where the match is weak. Not all rows give a size; the values are once, few, many and, for expanded clones, a class.

TRBD1 TRBJ1-2 once TRBV6-5 TGTGCCAGCAGTTATTTGGGACAGGCATATGGCTACACCTTC CASSYLGQAYGYTF
NA TRBJ2-3 NA TRBV6-6 TGTGCCAGCAGTCGGAGGGCCTTAACAGATACGCAGTATTTT CASSRRALTDTQYF
NA TRBJ2-1 NA TRBV19 TGTGCCAGTAGAGGGCTAGCTGTCAATGAGCAGTTCTTC CASRGLAVNEQFF
TRBD1 TRBJ1-3 NA TRBV28 TGTGCCAGCCGAAACAGGGGTAGTGGAAACACCATATATTTT CASRNRGSGNTIYF
NA TRBJ1-2 NA TRBV5-8 TGTGCCAGCAGCCAAGAACAGGGATTCTATGGCTACACCTTC CASSQEQGFYGYTF
NA TRBJ1-2 few TRBV21-1 TGTGCCAGCACCCCGACAGGGGACAGTTTCGGCTACACCTTC CASTPTGDSFGYTF
NA TRBJ2-3 NA TRBV10-3 TGTGCCATCACCGCCCAGGGGAAATTCACAGATACGCAGTATTTT CAITAQGKFTDTQYF
NA TRBJ2-1 NA TRBV5-1 TGCGCCAGCAGCCTCACCCCGCGGCCCATATACAATGAGCAGTTCTTC CASSLTPRPIYNEQFF
NA TRBJ1-2 NA TRBV28 TGTGCCAGCAGCGCACCGAGGGGGGAGGGTGCGGGCTACACCTTC CASSAPRGEGAGYTF
NA TRBJ2-1 few TRBV23-1 TGCGCCAGCAGTCAATCGAATAGGGGAGAGCAGTTCTTC CASSQSNRGEQFF
NA TRBJ2-3 NA TRBV7-3 TGTGCCAGCAGCTTAATCGGTGATACGCAGTATTTT CASSLIGDTQYF
NA TRBJ2-5 NA TRBV6-4 TGTGCCAGCAGTGACTCGCGCAGGCAGAACCAAGAGACCCAGTACTTC CASSDSRRQNQETQYF
TRBD2 TRBJ2-7 NA TRBV5-6 TGTGCCAGCAGCTTGCCGGGACTAGCGGACTACGAGCAGTACTTC CASSLPGLADYEQYF
NA TRBJ2-7 NA TRBV7-8 TGTGCCAGCAGCTTTTTACAAAACAGCGAGCAGTACTTC CASSFLQNSEQYF
NA TRBJ2-2 NA TRBV2 TGTGCCAGGGGGGAGGCGGTCACCGGGGAGCTGTTTTTT CARGEAVTGELFF
NA TRBJ1-5 NA TRBV28 TGTGCCAGCAGCCCATCCGGGACACGATCCGGGCCCCAGCATTTT CASSPSGTRSGPQHF
TRBD1 TRBJ2-2 NA TRBV5-1 TGCGCCAGCAGCTTGGTGACAGGGGGGACCGGGGAGCTGTTTTTT CASSLVTGGTGELFF
TRBD1 TRBJ1-2 NA TRBV6-1 TGTGCCAGCAGTGGGCCGACAGGGACTAACTATGGCTACACCTTC CASSGPTGTNYGYTF
TRBD2 TRBJ2-5 NA TRBV5-1 TGCGCCAGCAGCTTCGGGACTAGGGAAGAGACCCAGTACTTC CASSFGTREETQYF
NA TRBJ1-3 NA TRBV19 TGTGCCAGCAACGCACAGGGACGCTCTGGAAACGGCTTATATTTT CASNAQGRSGNGLYF
TRBD1 TRBJ1-2 NA TRBV6-5 TGTGCCAGCAGTTACTCAACCGGGACAGGAGATTCGTCCTTC CASSYSTGTGDSSF
TRBD2 TRBJ2-5 NA TRBV25-1 TGTGCCAGCAGTGAATATGGACTAGCGGGAAGAGAGACCCAGTACTTC CASSEYGLAGRETQYF
NA TRBJ2-2 NA TRBV29-1 TGCAGCGTTGGACTGAACACCGGGGAGCTGTTTTTT CSVGLNTGELFF
NA TRBJ1-1 NA TRBV5-1 TGCGCCAGCAGCTTGAGGGGTATGAACACTGAAGCTTTCTTT CASSLRGMNTEAFF
TRBD2 TRBJ2-3 NA TRBV6-6 TGTGCCAGCAGCGGACTAGTAGGTGCAGATACGCAGTATTTT CASSGLVGADTQYF
TRBD2 TRBJ2-3 NA TRBV5-6 TGTGCCAGCAGCACCTCCCGACTAGCGGGCACAGATACGCAGTATTTT CASSTSRLAGTDTQYF
NA TRBJ2-5 NA TRBV5-6 TGTGCCAGCAGCTTGGCCGGACAGACCAAGGAGACCCAGTACTTC CASSLAGQTKETQYF
TRBD2 TRBJ2-7 NA TRBV11-2 TGTGCCAGCAGCCCCACGGGTAGCGGGATCACCGAGCAGTACTTC CASSPTGSGITEQYF
TRBD1 TRBJ2-7 NA TRBV28 TGTGCCAGCACCGCGACAGGGCCGACCTACGAGCAGTACTTC CASTATGPTYEQYF
NA TRBJ1-5 NA TRBV5-3 TGTGCCAGAAGCACCAGGACAAGTTTAGTTAGCAATCAGCCCCAGCATTTT CARSTRTSLVSNQPQHF
TRBD1 TRBJ2-5 NA TRBV7-2 TGTGCCAGCAGCTTAACTGGACAGGAAGAGACCCAGTACTTC CASSLTGQEETQYF
NA TRBJ2-3 NA TRBV28 TGTGCCAGCAGTTTATCCTGGGGCAGGAGCAGCACAGATACGCAGTATTTT CASSLSWGRSSTDTQYF
TRBD2 TRBJ2-5 NA TRBV15 TGTGCCACCAGCAGAGATGGGGCCCCGGGAGGGCCTTGGGAGACCCAGTACTTC CATSRDGAPGGPWETQYF
NA TRBJ2-1 NA TRBV25-1 TGTGCCAGCAGTAGGGACTTGAATGAGCAGTTCTTC CASSRDLNEQFF
TRBD1 TRBJ2-2 NA TRBV6-5 TGTGCCAGCAGTAGCGGACAGGGTCCCGGGGAGCTGTTTTTT CASSSGQGPGELFF
TRBD2 TRBJ2-3 once TRBV11-1 TGTGCCAGCAGCTTCCCTAAACCTAGCGGGAGTGGAACAGATACGCAGTATTTT CASSFPKPSGSGTDTQYF
NA TRBJ2-1 NA TRBV29-1 TGCAGCGTTGAAGTTATTTCCGCGGGGAATTACAATGAGCAGTTCTTC CSVEVISAGNYNEQFF
NA TRBJ2-1 NA TRBV7-6 TGTGCCAGCAGCTTAGAGGAGGGGAGCTCCTACAATGAGCAGTTCTTC CASSLEEGSSYNEQFF
NA TRBJ2-1 NA TRBV7-9 TGTGCCAGCAGCTTAGCAGCGGCTGTCCATGAGCAGTTCTTC CASSLAAAVHEQFF
NA TRBJ1-6 NA TRBV7-8 TGTGCCAGCAGCTTAGCGAGTCTTGATCCCGCTTCACCCCTCCACTTT CASSLASLDPASPLHF
NA TRBJ2-1 NA TRBV5-1 TGCGCCAGCAGGCCGGGATTTAACAATGAGCAGTTCTTC CASRPGFNNEQFF
NA TRBJ2-2 NA TRBV29-1 TGCAGCGCGGGACAGAACACCGGGGAGCTGTTTTTT CSAGQNTGELFF
TRBD1 TRBJ1-4 NA TRBV5-1 TGCGCCAGCAGCTTGGGGCGGAACAGGGGAAGTGAAAAACTGTTTTTT CASSLGRNRGSEKLFF
TRBD1 TRBJ2-4 NA TRBV7-9 TGTGCCAGCAGCTCTCGGGACAGTGAAGCCAAAAACATTCAGTACTTC CASSSRDSEAKNIQYF
NA TRBJ2-1 NA TRBV9 TGTGCCAGCAGCCTGAGGGACAATGAGCAGTTCTTC CASSLRDNEQFF
TRBD1 TRBJ2-7 once TRBV7-9 TGTGCCAGCAGCTTAGCCGGGACAGGTATATACGAGCAGTACTTC CASSLAGTGIYEQYF
TRBD2 TRBJ2-5 NA TRBV4-2 TGTGCCAGCAGCCAAGGGGGACTAGTTGAGGGGGGAAACGGGAAGACCCAGTACTTC CASSQGGLVEGGNGKTQYF
NA TRBJ2-7 NA TRBV11-2 TGTGCCAGCAGCTCAAAGACCAGGGTGGGGATCTCCTACGAGCAGTACTTC CASSSKTRVGISYEQYF
NA TRBJ1-5 NA TRBV19 TGTGCCAGTAGGTTAGCAGCCTCCAATCAGCCCCAGCATTTT CASRLAASNQPQHF
NA TRBJ1-1 NA TRBV6-1 TGTGCCAGCAGTGTCCAAACCGGGGAAACTGAAGCTTTCTTT CASSVQTGETEAFF
TRBD1 TRBJ1-6 NA TRBV28 TGTGCCATCAGGGGGCTAGATTCACCCCTCCACTTT CAIRGLDSPLHF
TRBD1 TRBJ2-2 once TRBV5-6 TGTGCCAGCAGGTGGACAGGGGGCGGTGGGCTGTTTTTT CASRWTGGGGLFF
NA TRBJ2-1 NA TRBV29-1 TGCAGCGTTCGCCAGGGGCATAGCAATGAGCAGTTCTTC CSVRQGHSNEQFF
NA TRBJ2-7 NA TRBV11-2 TGTGCCAGCAGCACCACCGGGACTCCTAACAACGAGCAGTACTTC CASSTTGTPNNEQYF
TRBD1 TRBJ2-7 NA TRBV29-1 TGCAGCGCGCGCCGAGGGACAGAGACCTACGAGCAGTACTTC CSARRGTETYEQYF